The 14 T cell receptor beta chains in this list originate from one sample, sequenced in a study of Ad26.COV2.S vaccination and SARS-CoV-2 variants. The table came from immunoSEQ multiplex PCR; TCRdb's copy has only in-frame clones and leaves some out. The data show around 240,000 clones, around nine tenths seen once. Treatment defined: approximately 18 received Ad26.COV2.S at low or high dose, single or two shots; a few received placebo; per-sample allocation not given. Day 63 after the first vaccine or placebo injection was the time point for sampling. The material sequenced was peripheral blood, taken in a trial of Ad26.COV2.S vaccine versus placebo. These receptor sequences come from a person between 18 and 59 years old who received the Ad26.COV2.S COVID-19 vaccine or a placebo.

The chain links TRBV4-1 to TRBJ2-1, with D possibly being TRBD1 (5 bases). Germline V CDR1 and CDR2: MGHRA, YSYEKL. The CDR3 is 15 residues long. V dropped 4 bases and J dropped 5 bases, with 15 bases sitting between them. The CDR3 nucleotides are TGCGCCAGCAGCCCCATGGGGCGGCATCACAATGAGCAGTTCTTC. It translates to CASSPMGRHHNEQFF.

This clone has a handful of counts. V is TRBV19 and J is TRBJ2-3; D is unresolved. This CDR3 contains 12 residues. Germline CDR1 reads LNHDA; CDR2 reads SQIVND (reference sequence). The V end lost 1 base, the J end lost 5 bases, and 4 bases lay between the germline ends. The CDR3: CASSIGVDTQYF. The CDR3, as DNA: TGTGCCAGTAGTATAGGCGTAGATACGCAGTATTTT.

J is TRBJ2-7 and V is TRBV9; possibly TRBD2 for D (5 bases). Germline loops: CDR1 SGDLS, CDR2 YYNGEE. The V gene lost 3 bases and the J gene lost 0 bases, with 13 bases spanning the gap. The CDR3 extends over 15 amino acids. CDR3 sequence (DNA): TGTGCCAGCAGCGGTCAGCCTAGCCTCTCCTACGAGCAGTACTTC. Protein: CASSGQPSLSYEQYF.

V and J are TRBV2 and TRBJ1-5; 8 positions agree with TRBD1. Germline values: CDR1 SNHLY, CDR2 FYNNEI. The length of the CDR3 is 15 residues. V lost 6 bases to trimming and J lost 0 bases; unmatched junction nucleotides: 4. CDR3 protein: CASRATGDSNQPQHF. The CDR3 nucleotides are TGTGCCAGCAGAGCGACAGGGGATAGCAATCAGCCCCAGCATTTT.

This clone turned up a few times. The chain recombines TRBV4-2 with TRBJ1-6; D is uncertain. The germline V gene encodes CDR1 LGHNA and CDR2 YNFKEQ. The CDR3 is 13 amino acids. V shed 1 base and J shed 10 bases, with 8 bases lying between them. The CDR3 sequence is CASSQGSGSPLHF. The CDR3 region has the DNA TGTGCCAGCAGCCAAGGTTCAGGCTCACCCCTCCACTTT.

This clone showed up just once. The chain uses TRBV18 and TRBJ2-2, with 8 bases matching TRBD1. After removal of 0 bases from V and 4 bases from J, the junction contained 4 bases not matched to a gene. The CDR3 spans 16 residues. Per the germline V gene, CDR1 is KGHSH and CDR2 is LQKENI. The CDR3 reads CASSPPQGASTGELFF. CDR3 coding DNA: TGTGCCAGCTCACCACCCCAGGGGGCAAGCACCGGGGAGCTGTTTTTT.

V is TRBV7-2 and J is TRBJ2-3; 11 positions match TRBD1. With 0 bases clipped from V and 2 bases from J, the junction kept 1 base outside the gene matches. This CDR3 has 16 residues. Germline loops: CDR1 SGHTA, CDR2 FQGNSA. The CDR3 loop reads CASSLAGQGVTDTQYF. As DNA, the CDR3 is TGTGCCAGCAGCTTAGCGGGACAGGGGGTCACAGATACGCAGTATTTT.

This clone was detected only a few times. This rearrangement joins TRBV27 to TRBJ2-3; no reliable D call. Germline V gives CDR1 MNHEY, CDR2 SMNVEV (reference sequence). The CDR3 is 13 amino acids. V lost 2 bases and J lost 0, with 3 bases in between. The CDR3 DNA reads as TGTGCCAGCAGTTTAGCTAGCACAGATACGCAGTATTTT. This encodes CASSLASTDTQYF.

The CDR3 sequence: CASLEDTQYF. In DNA form, the CDR3 reads TGCGCCAGCTTGGAAGATACGCAGTATTTT. V and J are TRBV10-2 and TRBJ2-3; unclear D gene. The V end was cut by 8 bases, the J end by 5 bases, with 5 bases between. Germline lookup yields CDR1 WSHSY and CDR2 SAAADI. This CDR3 spans 10 amino acids.

This chain uses TRBV2 with TRBJ2-3, with D unresolved. CDR1 is SNHLY and CDR2 is FYNNEI in the germline V gene. CDR3 length: 12 amino acids. Trimming took off 10 bases at V and 5 bases at J, with 13 bases between the two ends. CDR3 residues: CATTLTGDTQYF. In DNA form, the CDR3 reads TGTGCCACCACACTCACGGGAGATACGCAGTATTTT.

This chain links TRBV6-2 or TRBV6-3 with TRBJ2-1; the match to TRBD1 covers 7 bases. The CDR3 loop spans 14 amino acids. The germline V gene has CDR1 MNHEY and CDR2 SVGEGT. Germline trimming cut 4 bases from V and 3 bases from J; bases unmatched to any gene: 3. The CDR3 here is CASSSRDSYNEQFF. The CDR3 DNA follows: TGTGCCAGCAGTTCCAGGGACAGCTACAATGAGCAGTTCTTC.

Concerning this clone: This specimen includes other DNA sequences encoding the same CDR3. This rearrangement joins TRBV9 to TRBJ2-1; D remains ambiguous. Trimming removed 0 bases at V and 6 bases at J, with 7 bases between. Germline V gives CDR1 SGDLS, CDR2 YYNGEE. The CDR3 totals 13 residues. CDR3 in amino acids: CASSVGQLNEQFF. The DNA for the CDR3 is TGTGCCAGCAGCGTAGGCCAGCTCAATGAGCAGTTCTTC.

The gene calls are TRBV9 and TRBJ2-2, with TRBD2 matching over 14 bases. Unmatched junction bases numbered 6, after V lost 4 bases and J lost 4 bases. The length of the CDR3 is 17 residues. Germline CDR1 reads SGDLS; CDR2 reads YYNGEE. CDR3 sequence reads: CASSLRLAGGSTGELFF. The CDR3 DNA is TGTGCCAGCAGCCTCCGACTAGCGGGGGGGAGCACCGGGGAGCTGTTTTTT.

J is TRBJ2-1 and V is TRBV6-4, with 7 bases matching TRBD1. Germline CDR1 reads MRHNA; CDR2 reads SNTAGT. The V and J ends lost 5 bases and 4 bases, in that order; junction bases with no gene match: 5. The CDR3 covers 14 residues. CDR3 in amino acids: CASSQGEEYNEQFF. DNA of the CDR3: TGTGCCAGCAGTCAGGGGGAAGAATACAATGAGCAGTTCTTC.